This T cell receptor (beta chain) was identified during a study of PD-L1 blockade in urothelial cancer. In the study overall: Median T cell yield from blood was 141,255.

Turning to this clone: Its cognate antigen is unknown.

Whole-study results and caveats: Patients with below-median pretreatment blood clonality survived longer.

This CDR3 has 17 amino acids. Germline CDR1 is LGHNA and CDR2 is YNFKEQ. The V end lost 0 bases, the J end lost 5 bases, and 19 bases lay between the germline ends. Clones were read by immunoSEQ multiplex PCR, and TCRdb kept only the in-frame ones, dropping some. In the table there are roughly 120,000 clones, approximately 88% of which are singletons. Regarding time point: pretreatment peripheral blood. Locally advanced or metastatic urothelial carcinoma was present in patients. Pretreatment and on-treatment samples were taken, numbering 1 to 8 per patient. The rearrangement joins TRBV4-2 to TRBJ1-2; D might be TRBD1 (6 bases). Sample: PBMCs, taken around atezolizumab (anti-PD-L1) treatment. The receptor was derived from a man between 45 and 60 years old with urothelial cancer. CDR3 region: CASSQEVTGTPPYGYTF. CDR3 in DNA: TGTGCCAGCAGCCAAGAAGTCACCGGGACACCTCCTTATGGCTACACCTTC.